The clone carrying this T cell receptor beta chain came up many times. The antigen is not known. V lost 0 bases to trimming and J lost 5 bases, with 10 bases between them. CDR1 and CDR2 from the germline V gene are SSHAT and FNYEAQ (reference sequence). The CDR3 loop spans 14 amino acids. The data were taken from a study of T cells after yellow fever vaccination. Overall study results and limits: Clones that expanded after primary vaccination mostly reappeared after the booster (around 96% CD4, 70% to 90% CD8). A limited proportion of clonotypes was detected within both the CD4 and CD8 compartments. Contaminants from the bulk population, in the form of abundant clonotypes, could be found in FACS-sorted repertoires.

Template switching with 5'RACE generated the TCR cDNA and added a universal primer site and UMIs. TCRdb called the 5' RACE reads again in MiXCR, with one record for every CDR3 protein. The table lists 400,000 or so distinct CDR3 sequences, around 20% of them singletons. The TCR originated in a man aged 18 to 30 who received the YFV17D yellow fever vaccine. The sample in question was PBMCs, obtained before the yellow fever booster vaccination. This chain links TRBV7-7 with TRBJ2-5; D uncertain. The CDR3 DNA sequence: TGTGCCAGCAGCTTAGCAGGCTTACGGGAGACCCAGTACTTC. Translated: CASSLAGLRETQYF.